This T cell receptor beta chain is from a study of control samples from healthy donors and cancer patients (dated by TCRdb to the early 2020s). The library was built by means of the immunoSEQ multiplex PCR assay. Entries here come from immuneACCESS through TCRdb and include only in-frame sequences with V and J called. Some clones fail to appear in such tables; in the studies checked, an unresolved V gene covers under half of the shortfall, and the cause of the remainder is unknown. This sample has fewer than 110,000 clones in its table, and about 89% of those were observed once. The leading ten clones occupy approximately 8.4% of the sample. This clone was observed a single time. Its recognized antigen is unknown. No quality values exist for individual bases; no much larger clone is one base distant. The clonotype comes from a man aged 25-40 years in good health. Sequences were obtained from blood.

The DNA sequence is given as TGTGCCAGCAGCCCTACTAGCGTCTACTCCTACGAGCAGTACTTC. It encodes CASSPTSVYSYEQYF. The chain links TRBV9 with TRBJ2-7; TRBD2 fits 7 bases in the junction. CDR1 and CDR2, per the germline V gene, are SGDLS and YYNGEE. Its CDR3 holds 15 amino acids, cysteine through phenylalanine. Only the CDR3 DNA stays, 45 bases, in frame from base 1. V has 4 bases trimmed and J has 0 bases trimmed; junction bases matching no gene number 7.